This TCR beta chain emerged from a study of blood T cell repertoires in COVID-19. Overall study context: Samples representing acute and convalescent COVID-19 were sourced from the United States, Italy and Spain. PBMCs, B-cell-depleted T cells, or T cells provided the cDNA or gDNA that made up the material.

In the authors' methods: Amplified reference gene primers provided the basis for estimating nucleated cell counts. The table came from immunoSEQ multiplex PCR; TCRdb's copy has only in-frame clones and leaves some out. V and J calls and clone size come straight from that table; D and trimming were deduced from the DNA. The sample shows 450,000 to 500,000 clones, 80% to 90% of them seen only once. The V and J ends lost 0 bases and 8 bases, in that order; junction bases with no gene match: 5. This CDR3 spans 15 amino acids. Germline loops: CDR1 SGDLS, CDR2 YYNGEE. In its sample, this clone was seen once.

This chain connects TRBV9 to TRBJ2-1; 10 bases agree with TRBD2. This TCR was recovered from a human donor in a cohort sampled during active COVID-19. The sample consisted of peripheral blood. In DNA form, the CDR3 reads TGTGCCAGCAGCGTAGAGGGGACTAGCGCGTATGAGCAGTTCTTC. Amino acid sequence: CASSVEGTSAYEQFF.